This TCR beta chain comes out of a study of cytomegalovirus exposure and HLA in healthy donors. On the study more broadly: Earlier results showed 90 million to 120 million unique TCR beta sequences derived from about 179 million T cells. An early data release held 79 million or so unique TCRs from HLA-typed donors.

PCR used 60 Vbeta primers and 13 Jbeta primers. The table came from immunoSEQ multiplex PCR; TCRdb's copy has only in-frame clones and leaves some out. The sample consists of some 190,000 clones, roughly 80% of them appearing once. The germline CDR1 and CDR2 sequences are LNHDA and SQIVND (reference sequence). The CDR3 spans 17 residues. The ends were cut back, 8 bases at V and 3 bases at J, with 25 bases in the middle. The V gene is TRBV19, the J gene TRBJ1-2; maybe TRBD1 (6 bases). Sample: PBMCs. The sequence came from a woman aged 25-40 years in good health and CMV-seropositive. The CDR3 nucleotides read TGTGCCAGTTCCCCCAAGAGCGGGGGGGCGCAGTACTATGGCTACACCTTC. Its protein is CASSPKSGGAQYYGYTF. The full variable domain, its missing parts supplied by reference TRBV19 and TRBJ1-2, is DGGITQSPKYLFRKEGQNVTLSCEQNLNHDAMYWYRQDPGQGLRLIYYSQIVNDFQKGDIAEGYSVSREKKESFPLTVTSAQKNPTAFYLCASSPKSGGAQYYGYTFGSGTRLTVV.